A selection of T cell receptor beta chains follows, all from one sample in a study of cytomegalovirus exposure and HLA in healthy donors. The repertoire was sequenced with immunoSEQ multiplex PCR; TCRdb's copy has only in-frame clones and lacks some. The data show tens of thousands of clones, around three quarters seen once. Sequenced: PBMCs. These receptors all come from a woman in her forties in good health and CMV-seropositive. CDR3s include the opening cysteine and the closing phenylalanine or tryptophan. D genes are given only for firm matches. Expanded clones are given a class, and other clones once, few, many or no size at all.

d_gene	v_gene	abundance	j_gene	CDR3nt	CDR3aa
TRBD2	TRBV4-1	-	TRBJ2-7	TGCGCCAGCAGCCAAGCCCCTCCGACTAGCGCCTTTGCCGAGCAGTACTTC	CASSQAPPTSAFAEQYF
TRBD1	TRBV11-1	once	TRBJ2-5	TGTGCCAGCAGCTTAGAGTGGGGGACAGCCCGAGAGACCCAGTACTTC	CASSLEWGTARETQYF
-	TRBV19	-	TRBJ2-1	TGTGCCAGTATAGGACTACGAAACCAGAATGAGCAGTTCTTC	CASIGLRNQNEQFF
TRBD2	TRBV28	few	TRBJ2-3	TGTGCCAGCAGTTTTCTAGCGGGCACAGATACGCAGTATTTT	CASSFLAGTDTQYF
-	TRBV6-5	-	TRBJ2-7	TGTGCCAGCAGAACGGACATAACCGACGAGCAGTACTTC	CASRTDITDEQYF
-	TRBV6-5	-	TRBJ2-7	TGTGCCAGCAGCGATATATACGAGCAGTACTTC	CASSDIYEQYF
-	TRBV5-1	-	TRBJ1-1	TGCGCCAGCAGCTTAGACAGTCCATTGAACACTGAAGCTTTCTTT	CASSLDSPLNTEAFF
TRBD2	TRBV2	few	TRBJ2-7	TGTGCCAGCAGCCCCCTAGCGGGAGGGCGCGAGCAGTACTTC	CASSPLAGGREQYF
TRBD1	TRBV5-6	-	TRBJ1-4	TGTGCCAGCAGCTTTAAATCCGGACAGGGAGAAAAACTGTTTTTT	CASSFKSGQGEKLFF
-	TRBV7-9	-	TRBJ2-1	TGTGCCAGCAGCTTAGGGGGCATGGTCAATGAGCAGTTCTTC	CASSLGGMVNEQFF
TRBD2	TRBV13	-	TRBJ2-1	TGTGCCAGCAGCCTAGGGAGACTAGCGCGCTACAATGAGCAGTTCTTC	CASSLGRLARYNEQFF
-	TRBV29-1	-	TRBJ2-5	TGCAGCTTCCGCCAGCTAGCGCCAGAAGAGACCCAGTACTTC	CSFRQLAPEETQYF
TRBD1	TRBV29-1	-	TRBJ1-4	TGCAGCGTTCGACAGGGAGGTGAAAAACTGTTTTTT	CSVRQGGEKLFF
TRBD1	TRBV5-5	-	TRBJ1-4	TGTGCCAGCAGCTTTCAGGGGGACGGTGAAAAACTGTTTTTT	CASSFQGDGEKLFF
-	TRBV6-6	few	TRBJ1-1	TGTGCCTCAAACATGAACACTGAAGCTTTCTTT	CASNMNTEAFF
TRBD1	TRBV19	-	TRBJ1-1	TGTGCCAGTAGTCCGACCGGGACAGCACGGCCGAACACTGAAGCTTTCTTT	CASSPTGTARPNTEAFF
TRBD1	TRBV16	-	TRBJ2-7	TGTGCCAGCAGCCAATCAAATGGGGGACAGGAGTGCTTC	CASSQSNGGQECF
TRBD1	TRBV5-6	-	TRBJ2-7	TGTGCCAGCAGAGGGGACAGGGGAACCTACGAGCAGTACTTC	CASRGDRGTYEQYF
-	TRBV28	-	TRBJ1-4	TGTGCCAGCAGTTTACACGGAACTAATGAAAAACTGTTTTTT	CASSLHGTNEKLFF